This T cell receptor (beta chain) is drawn from a study of T cell repertoires in cytomegalovirus infection. Overall study: Carrying CMV and the relevant HLA type showed in public TCR beta signatures.

A remark on this clonotype: The antigen remains undetermined.

TCRdb recomputed calls from the reads with MiXCR, one row per CDR3 protein. The sample carries approximately 500,000 distinct CDR3 sequences, roughly 12% recorded once. Findings and limits, study-wide: Identification of carriers of CMV plus the relevant HLA was performed using cumulative public TCR beta family frequency. The response measured ex vivo was dominated by TCR beta clonotypes (HLA-C-restricted and CMV-specific).

J lost 9 bases, V lost 3 bases, and 15 bases had no gene match. Germline V gene data show CDR1 as SGDLS and CDR2 as YYNGEE. The CDR3 length is 17 residues. The V call is TRBV9, the J call TRBJ1-6; 7 nucleotides match TRBD1. The receptor was derived from a human donor in good health (CMV status not recorded). Some clones in this sample may be carry-over from other donors' samples. The sequenced material came from PBMCs. CDR3 sequence: CASSAGQWANFGSPLHF. In DNA form, the CDR3 reads TGTGCCAGCAGCGCGGGACAGTGGGCTAATTTTGGTTCACCCCTCCACTTT.